This T cell receptor beta chain was obtained from a study of blood T cell repertoires in COVID-19. Across the study: Acute-phase and convalescent COVID-19 samples originated in the United States, Italy and Spain. T cells, B-cell-depleted T cells, or PBMCs provided the cDNA or gDNA that served as material.

Original data processing: Quantification of nucleated cells was approximated via reference gene primer amplification. Generated by immunoSEQ multiplex PCR, the TCRdb table keeps only in-frame clones and is missing some. That table furnishes V, J and clone size, whereas the DNA furnished D and trimming. The table has about 34,000 clones, over 90% seen once. Germline trimming cut 4 bases from V and 5 bases from J; bases unmatched to any gene: 5. Germline assignment: CDR1 SNHLY and CDR2 FYNNEI. The CDR3 totals 14 residues. The source of this sequence is a human donor in a cohort sampled during active COVID-19. The genes are TRBV2 and TRBJ1-5; 7 bases line up with TRBD1. The specimen was peripheral blood. Here the CDR3 reads CASSGRQGHQPQHF. The CDR3 nucleotides are TGTGCCAGCAGTGGGAGACAGGGCCATCAGCCCCAGCATTTT.